The rows below give T cell receptor beta chains drawn from one sample of a study of beta chain features in type 1 diabetes. Assay: immunoSEQ multiplex PCR; the TCRdb copy retains only in-frame clones and omits some. The sample gives about 150,000 clones, approximately 8.1% of which show up once; 0.5% to 0.65% is in the top ten. The specimen sequenced was central memory CD4+ T cells from blood. Source of these receptors: a man younger than 30 in good health. Both conserved end residues are part of each CDR3. The D gene is left open where the match is weak. Clone size appears in some rows only: once, few, many, or a class for an expanded clone.

TRBJ2-1,TRBV29-1,.,.,CSPGSYNEQFF,TGCAGCCCGGGGTCCTACAATGAGCAGTTCTTC
TRBJ2-7,TRBV18,.,.,CASSAAGQTYEQYF,TGTGCCAGCTCTGCGGCAGGACAAACCTACGAGCAGTACTTC
TRBJ2-1,TRBV28,TRBD2,few,CASSLGLDQFF,TGTGCCAGCAGTCTCGGACTAGATCAGTTCTTC
TRBJ1-5,TRBV28,.,few,CASSLGQFRQHF,TGTGCCAGCAGCCTCGGACAGTTTCGCCAGCATTTT
TRBJ1-5,TRBV4-3,TRBD1,few,CASSQQTGDNQPQHF,TGCGCCAGCAGCCAACAGACAGGGGACAATCAGCCCCAGCATTTT
TRBJ2-4,TRBV7-9,TRBD1,many,CASSFVRDRGNIQYF,TGTGCCAGCAGCTTCGTCCGGGACAGGGGAAACATTCAGTACTTC
TRBJ2-7,TRBV5-4,TRBD1,.,CASSTRDRPGRWEQYF,TGTGCCAGCAGCACCCGGGACAGGCCAGGGCGCTGGGAGCAGTACTTC
TRBJ2-1,TRBV28,.,.,CASSPPPGGNSYNEQFF,TGTGCCAGCAGTCCCCCACCTGGGGGGAACTCCTACAATGAGCAGTTCTTC
TRBJ2-7,TRBV4-1,TRBD2,.,CASSLNPGGASSYEQYF,TGCGCCAGCAGCCTCAACCCGGGGGGGGCTTCCTCCTACGAGCAGTACTTC
TRBJ2-2,TRBV19,TRBD1,many,CASSGGNTGELFF,TGTGCCAGCTCAGGGGGCAACACCGGGGAGCTGTTTTTT
TRBJ1-2,TRBV28,.,few,CASRQQVTYGYTF,TGTGCCAGCAGACAACAGGTTACATATGGCTACACCTTC
TRBJ2-5,TRBV7-2,.,.,CASSLLGGKETQYF,TGTGCCAGCAGCTTACTTGGGGGCAAAGAGACCCAGTACTTC
TRBJ1-2,TRBV10-2,TRBD1,few,CASRETGIYGYTF,TGCGCCAGCAGGGAGACAGGGATCTATGGCTACACCTTC
TRBJ2-7,TRBV28,.,few,CASSGGSPTSQQYF,TGTGCCAGCAGCGGGGGAAGCCCTACTTCCCAGCAGTACTTC
TRBJ2-3,TRBV7-9,.,.,CASSPGSHGGDTQYF,TGTGCCAGCAGCCCGGGGTCCCACGGCGGGGATACGCAGTATTTT
TRBJ2-3,TRBV6-6,TRBD1,many,CASSYPTGVRTDTQYF,TGTGCCAGCAGTTACCCAACAGGGGTTCGCACAGATACGCAGTATTTT